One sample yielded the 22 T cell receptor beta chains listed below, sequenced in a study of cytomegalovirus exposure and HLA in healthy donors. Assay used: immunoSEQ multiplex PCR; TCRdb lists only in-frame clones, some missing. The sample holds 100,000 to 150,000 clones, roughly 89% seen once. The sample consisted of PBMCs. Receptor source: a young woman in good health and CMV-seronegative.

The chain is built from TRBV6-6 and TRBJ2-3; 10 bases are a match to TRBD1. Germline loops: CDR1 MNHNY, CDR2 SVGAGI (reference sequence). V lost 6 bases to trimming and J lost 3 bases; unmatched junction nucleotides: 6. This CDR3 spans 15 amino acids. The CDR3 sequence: CASRTGQGFTDTQYF. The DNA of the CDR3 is TGTGCCAGCAGGACGGGACAGGGGTTTACAGATACGCAGTATTTT.

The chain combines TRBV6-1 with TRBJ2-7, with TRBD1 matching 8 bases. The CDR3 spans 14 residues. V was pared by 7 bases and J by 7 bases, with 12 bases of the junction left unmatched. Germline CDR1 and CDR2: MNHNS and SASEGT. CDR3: CASTPWTGMSEQYF. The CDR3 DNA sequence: TGTGCCAGCACCCCTTGGACAGGGATGAGTGAGCAGTACTTC.

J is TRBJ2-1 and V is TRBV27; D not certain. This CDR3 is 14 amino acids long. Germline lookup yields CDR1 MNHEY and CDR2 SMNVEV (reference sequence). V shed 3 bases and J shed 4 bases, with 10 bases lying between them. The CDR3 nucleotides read TGTGCCAGCAGTTTCGACCCCAGGTACAATGAGCAGTTCTTC. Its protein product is CASSFDPRYNEQFF.

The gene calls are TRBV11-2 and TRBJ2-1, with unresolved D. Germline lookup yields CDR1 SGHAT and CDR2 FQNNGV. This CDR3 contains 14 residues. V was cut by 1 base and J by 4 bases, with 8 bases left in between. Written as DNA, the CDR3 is TGTGCCAGCAGCTTAGGTGGCCCTTACAATGAGCAGTTCTTC. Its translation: CASSLGGPYNEQFF.

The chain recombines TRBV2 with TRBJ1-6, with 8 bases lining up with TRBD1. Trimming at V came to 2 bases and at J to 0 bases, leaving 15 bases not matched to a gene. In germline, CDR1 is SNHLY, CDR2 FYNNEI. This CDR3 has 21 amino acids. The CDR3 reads CASSEWVPGTGSSSYNSPLHF. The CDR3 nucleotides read TGTGCCAGCAGTGAATGGGTTCCCGGGACAGGCTCCAGCTCCTATAATTCACCCCTCCACTTT.

The CDR3 reads CASSQGSSYNEQFF. DNA for the CDR3: TGCGCCAGCAGTCAGGGTAGCTCCTACAATGAGCAGTTCTTC. This chain links TRBV10-2 with TRBJ2-1; tentative D call: TRBD1 (5 bases). This CDR3 has 14 residues. Germline lookup yields CDR1 WSHSY and CDR2 SAAADI. Trimming took 5 bases from V and 0 from J, leaving 8 bases between them.

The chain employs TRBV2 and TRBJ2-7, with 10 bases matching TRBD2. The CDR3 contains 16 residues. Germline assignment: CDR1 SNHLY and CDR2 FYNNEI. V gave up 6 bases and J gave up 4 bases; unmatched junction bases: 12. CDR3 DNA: TGTGCCAGCAGAAGGGAGGTGACTAGCGGGTATTACGAGCAGTACTTC. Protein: CASRREVTSGYYEQYF. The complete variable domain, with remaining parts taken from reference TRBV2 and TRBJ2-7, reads EPEVTQTPSHQVTQMGQEVILRCVPISNHLYFYWYRQILGQKVEFLVSFYNNEISEKSEIFDDQFSVERPDGSNFTLKIRSTKLEDSAMYFCASRREVTSGYYEQYFGPGTRLTVT.

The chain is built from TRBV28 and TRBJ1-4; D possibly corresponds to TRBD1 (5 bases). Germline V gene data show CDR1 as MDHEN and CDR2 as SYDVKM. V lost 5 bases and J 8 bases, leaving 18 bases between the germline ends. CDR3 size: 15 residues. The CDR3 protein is CASSADSSTREKLFF. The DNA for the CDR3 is TGTGCCAGCAGTGCCGACAGTTCAACTCGGGAAAAACTGTTTTTT. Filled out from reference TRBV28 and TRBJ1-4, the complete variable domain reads DVKVTQSSRYLVKRTGEKVFLECVQDMDHENMFWYRQDPGLGLRLIYFSYDVKMKEKGDIPEGYSVSREKKERFSLILESASTNQTSMYLCASSADSSTREKLFFGSGTQLSVL.

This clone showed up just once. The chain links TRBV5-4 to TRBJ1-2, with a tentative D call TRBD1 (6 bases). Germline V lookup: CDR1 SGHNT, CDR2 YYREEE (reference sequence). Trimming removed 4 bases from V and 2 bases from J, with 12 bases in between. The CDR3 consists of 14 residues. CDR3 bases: TGTGCCAGCAGCCCGGATGGACAGAACTATGGCTACACCTTC. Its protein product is CASSPDGQNYGYTF.

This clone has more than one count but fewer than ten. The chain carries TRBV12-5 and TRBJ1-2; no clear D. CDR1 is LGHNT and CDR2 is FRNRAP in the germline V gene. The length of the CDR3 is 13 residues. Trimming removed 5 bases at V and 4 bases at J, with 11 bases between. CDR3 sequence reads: CASGLDGIYGYTF. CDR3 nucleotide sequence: TGTGCTAGTGGTCTCGACGGGATCTATGGCTACACCTTC.

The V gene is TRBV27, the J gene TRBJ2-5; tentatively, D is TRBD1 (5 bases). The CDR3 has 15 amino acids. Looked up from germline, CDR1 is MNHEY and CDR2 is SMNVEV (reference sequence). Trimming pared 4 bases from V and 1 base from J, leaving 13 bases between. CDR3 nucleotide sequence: TGTGCCAGCAGTTCCCGAACAGGTGTCCAAGAGACCCAGTACTTC. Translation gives CASSSRTGVQETQYF.

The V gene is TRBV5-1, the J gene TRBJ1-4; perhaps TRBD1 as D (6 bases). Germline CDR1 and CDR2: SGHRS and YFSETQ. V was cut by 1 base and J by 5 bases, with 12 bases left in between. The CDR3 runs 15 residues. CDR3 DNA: TGCGCCAGCAGCTTGTGGCAGGGGCCAAATGAAAAACTGTTTTTT. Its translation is CASSLWQGPNEKLFF.

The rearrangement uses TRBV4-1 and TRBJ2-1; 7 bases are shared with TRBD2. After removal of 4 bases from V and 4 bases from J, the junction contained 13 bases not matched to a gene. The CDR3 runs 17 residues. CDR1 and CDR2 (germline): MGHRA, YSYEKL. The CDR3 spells CASSPNLGGTVYNEQFF. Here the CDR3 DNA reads TGCGCCAGCAGCCCGAACCTGGGGGGGACCGTTTACAATGAGCAGTTCTTC.

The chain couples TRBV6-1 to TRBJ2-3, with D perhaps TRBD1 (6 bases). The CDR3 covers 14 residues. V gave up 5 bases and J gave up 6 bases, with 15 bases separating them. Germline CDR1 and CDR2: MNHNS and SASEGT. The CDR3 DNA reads TGTGCCAGCAGTAAAACCCCAGGGGTGGATACGCAGTATTTT. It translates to CASSKTPGVDTQYF.

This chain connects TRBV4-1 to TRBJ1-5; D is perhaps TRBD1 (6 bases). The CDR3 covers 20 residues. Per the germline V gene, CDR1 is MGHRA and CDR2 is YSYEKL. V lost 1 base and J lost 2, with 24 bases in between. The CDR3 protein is CASSQVFGSYRAIGNQPQHF. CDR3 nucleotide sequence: TGCGCCAGCAGCCAAGTTTTCGGTAGTTACAGGGCGATAGGCAATCAGCCCCAGCATTTT.

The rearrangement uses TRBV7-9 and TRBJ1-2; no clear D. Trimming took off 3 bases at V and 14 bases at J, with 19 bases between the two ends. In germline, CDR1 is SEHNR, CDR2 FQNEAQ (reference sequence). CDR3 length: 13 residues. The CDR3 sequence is CASSFGLSNPGTF. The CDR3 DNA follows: TGTGCCAGCAGCTTTGGGTTGTCTAACCCGGGGACCTTC.

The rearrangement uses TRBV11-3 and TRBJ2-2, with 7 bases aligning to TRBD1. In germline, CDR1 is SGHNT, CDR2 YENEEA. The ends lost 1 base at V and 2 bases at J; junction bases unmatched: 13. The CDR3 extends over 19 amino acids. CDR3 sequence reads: CASSLGPSRRTGNTGELFF. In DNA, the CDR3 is TGTGCCAGCAGCTTAGGACCGTCTCGGAGGACAGGCAACACCGGGGAGCTGTTTTTT.

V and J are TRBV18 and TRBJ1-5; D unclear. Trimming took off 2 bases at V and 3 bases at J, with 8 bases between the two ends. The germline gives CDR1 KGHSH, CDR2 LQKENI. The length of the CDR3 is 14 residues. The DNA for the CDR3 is TGTGCCAGCTCACCAAACCAGGACAATCAGCCCCAGCATTTT. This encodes CASSPNQDNQPQHF.

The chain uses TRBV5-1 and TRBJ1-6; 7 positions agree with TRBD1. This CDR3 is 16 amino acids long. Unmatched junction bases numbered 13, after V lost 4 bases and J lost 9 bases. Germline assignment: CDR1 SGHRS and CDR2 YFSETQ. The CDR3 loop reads CASSGYLRDSGSPLHF. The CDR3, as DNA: TGCGCCAGCAGCGGATACCTCCGGGACAGCGGTTCACCCCTCCACTTT.

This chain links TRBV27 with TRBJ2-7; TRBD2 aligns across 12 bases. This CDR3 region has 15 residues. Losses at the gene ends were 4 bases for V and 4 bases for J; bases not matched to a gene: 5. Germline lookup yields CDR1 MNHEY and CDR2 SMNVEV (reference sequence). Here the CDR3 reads CASSSLLAGGYEQYF. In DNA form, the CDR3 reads TGTGCCAGCAGTTCGTTACTAGCGGGAGGTTACGAGCAGTACTTC.

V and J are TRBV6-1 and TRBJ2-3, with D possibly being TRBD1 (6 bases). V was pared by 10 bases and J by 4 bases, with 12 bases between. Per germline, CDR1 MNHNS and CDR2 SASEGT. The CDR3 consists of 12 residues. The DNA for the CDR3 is TGTGCCACCGAGGACAGTTCAGATACGCAGTATTTT. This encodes CATEDSSDTQYF.

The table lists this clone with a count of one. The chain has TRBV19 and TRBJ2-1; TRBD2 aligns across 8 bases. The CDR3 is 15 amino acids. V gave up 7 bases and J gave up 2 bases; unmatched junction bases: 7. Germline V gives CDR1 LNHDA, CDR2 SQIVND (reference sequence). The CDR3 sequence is CASTDRGGPYNEQFF. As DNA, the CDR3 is TGTGCCAGTACCGATCGGGGGGGCCCCTACAATGAGCAGTTCTTC.